This T cell receptor (beta chain) was identified in a study of CD8 T cells in Susac syndrome. Turning to the study itself: Blood was drawn from patients with Susac syndrome. At that point, they were therapy-naive, on corticosteroids, or on intravenous immunoglobulin alone.

Study results and limitations: The study's TCR sequencing and HLA analysis covered a relatively small number of individuals, and the study acknowledged this.

Reverse transcription used about 0.45 to 1 ug RNA and random hexamers. The authors amplified TCR beta CDR3 across 54 Vbeta and 13 Jbeta using immunoSEQ multiplex PCR. TCRdb recomputed calls from the immunoSEQ multiplex PCR reads with MiXCR, one row per CDR3 protein. This table has approximately 87,000 distinct CDR3 sequences, 95% to 97% appearing once. The length of the CDR3 is 13 residues. The germline V gene has CDR1 DFQATT and CDR2 SNEGSKA (reference sequence). V lost 3 bases and J 3 bases, leaving 11 bases between the germline ends. Remarks on this clonotype: The antigen is not known.

CD8+ and CD4+ T cells were negatively isolated; TEMRA cells were FACS-enriched. The V gene is TRBV20-1, the J gene TRBJ1-1; possible D gene TRBD1, 5 bases. Sample: CD8+ T cells from PBMCs. The TCR was taken from a human donor with Susac syndrome. Here the CDR3 DNA reads TGCAGTGCTAGGGACGCGGGGGACACTGAAGCTTTCTTT. It is translated as CSARDAGDTEAFF.